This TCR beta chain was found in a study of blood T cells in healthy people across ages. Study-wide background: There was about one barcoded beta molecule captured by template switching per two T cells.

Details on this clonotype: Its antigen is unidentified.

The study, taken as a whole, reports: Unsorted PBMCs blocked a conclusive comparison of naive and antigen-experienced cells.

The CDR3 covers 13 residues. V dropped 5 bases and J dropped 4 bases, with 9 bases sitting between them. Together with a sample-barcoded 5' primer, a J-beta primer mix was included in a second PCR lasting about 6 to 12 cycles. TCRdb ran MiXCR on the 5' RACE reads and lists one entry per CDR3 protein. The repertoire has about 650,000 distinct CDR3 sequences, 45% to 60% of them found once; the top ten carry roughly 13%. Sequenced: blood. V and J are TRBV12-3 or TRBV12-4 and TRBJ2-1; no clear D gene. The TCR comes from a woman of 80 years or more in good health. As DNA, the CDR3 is TGTGCCAGCAGTAAGGATGAGTACAATGAGCAGTTCTTC. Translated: CASSKDEYNEQFF.